Below are 32 T cell receptor beta chains sequenced from a single sample in a study of T cells in Graves' hyperthyroidism and ophthalmopathy. The source material, RNA transcripts, was used to amplify TCR beta CDR3 regions. First-round RT-PCR targeting the TCR CDR3 was performed with the HTBI primer set. MiXCR was run by TCRdb on the multiplex PCR reads, yielding one entry per CDR3 protein. Among around 56,000 distinct CDR3 sequences, around 48% were seen once, and the ten largest hold 12%. The source material was blood. The receptors come from a woman under 40 with Graves' ophthalmopathy.

The rearrangement links TRBV29-1 to TRBJ1-1; D uncertain. This CDR3 spans 14 amino acids. V was clipped by 7 bases and J by 1 base, with 16 bases between them. Germline values: CDR1 SQVTM, CDR2 ANQGSEA. The CDR3 reads CSALSPPTNTEAFF. DNA for the CDR3: TGCAGCGCGCTGAGTCCACCGACGAACACTGAAGCTTTCTTT.

About this clonotype itself: This sequence may be a read error, since a much larger clone differs from it by one base. The CDR3 DNA sequence: TGTGCCAGCAGGAATGGCAGGTACGCCTACGAGCAGTACTTC. This sequence encodes CASRNGRYAYEQYF. The chain recombines TRBV6-1 with TRBJ2-7, with unresolved D. Germline loops: CDR1 MNHNS, CDR2 SASEGT. V was cut by 6 bases and J by 2 bases, with 14 bases left in between. The CDR3 contains 14 residues.

This clonotype was seen at least ten times. The rearrangement joins TRBV6-2 or TRBV6-3 to TRBJ2-7; 9 nucleotides match TRBD1. This CDR3 has 14 residues. V shed 4 bases and J 4 bases; nucleotides not matched to a gene: 5. Per germline, CDR1 MNHEY and CDR2 SVGEGT. CDR3 bases: TGTGCCAGCAGTTCCGGGACAGGGAAGTACGAGCAGTACTTC. Its protein is CASSSGTGKYEQYF.

As regards this clonotype: A much larger clonotype is one base distant, so this may be a read error. Because the CDR3 is missing its conserved closing phenylalanine or tryptophan, this is likely a read error. This rearrangement joins TRBV5-4 to TRBJ2-2; TRBD2 matches 11 bases. After removal of 0 bases from V and 7 bases from J, the junction contained 11 bases not matched to a gene. The length of the CDR3 is 18 residues. CDR1 and CDR2 (germline): SGHNT, YYREEE (reference sequence). This chain's CDR3 is CASSLGLAGPRNGGELFL. CDR3 DNA sequence: TGTGCCAGCAGCTTGGGACTAGCGGGACCCAGGAATGGCGGGGAGCTGTTTCTT.

CDR3 residues: CASRLAGRHNEQFF. The CDR3 DNA reads as TGTGCCAGCAGACTAGCGGGGCGTCATAATGAGCAGTTCTTC. The chain carries TRBV25-1 and TRBJ2-1, with TRBD2 matching 10 bases. In germline, CDR1 is MGHDK, CDR2 SYGVNS. J lost 7 bases, V lost 6 bases, and 6 bases had no gene match. This CDR3 spans 14 amino acids.

This clonotype appeared once. The V and J genes are TRBV7-9 and TRBJ2-7; D may match TRBD1 or TRBD2 (5 bases each). V dropped 3 bases and J dropped 3 bases, with 12 bases sitting between them. The V gene's germline CDR1 is SEHNR and CDR2 FQNEAQ (reference sequence). The CDR3 extends over 14 amino acids. The CDR3 loop is CASSLWDGFYEQYF. DNA of the CDR3: TGTGCCAGCAGCTTGTGGGACGGTTTCTACGAGCAGTACTTC.

In its sample, this clonotype was seen a few times. This chain joins TRBV30 and TRBJ2-7, with D hard to call. The CDR3 runs 16 residues. In germline, CDR1 is GTSNPN, CDR2 SVGIG (reference sequence). V was trimmed by 0 bases and J by 3 bases, leaving 18 bases between them. The CDR3 is CAWSVKAAQAHYEQYF. The CDR3 DNA sequence: TGTGCCTGGAGTGTAAAGGCGGCGCAAGCGCACTACGAGCAGTACTTC.

This rearrangement joins TRBV7-8 to TRBJ1-4; possibly TRBD1 for D (6 bases). V lost 4 bases and J 7 bases, leaving 10 bases between the germline ends. The CDR3 consists of 13 residues. Germline CDR1 SGHVS, CDR2 FQNEAQ. CDR3: CASSSTTGEKLFF. The CDR3 nucleotides read TGTGCCAGCAGCTCAACGACAGGTGAAAAACTGTTTTTT.

For this clonotype: This is likely a read error, given that the CDR3 carries no conserved phenylalanine or tryptophan at its end. The rearrangement joins TRBV6-1 to TRBJ2-1, with no clear D. The CDR3 contains 15 residues. Germline CDR1 is MNHNS and CDR2 is SASEGT. The V end was cut by 5 bases, the J end by 6 bases, with 17 bases between. Here the CDR3 DNA reads TGTGCCAGCAGTCCCATAGCAGGAGTCGCCAATGAGCAGTTCCTC. Translating it yields CASSPIAGVANEQFL.

This chain joins TRBV2 and TRBJ1-1; the D is unclear. The CDR3 consists of 11 residues. Germline lookup yields CDR1 SNHLY and CDR2 FYNNEI. Between the trimmed V and J ends, which lost 8 bases and 4 bases, there was a span of 8 bases. The CDR3, as DNA: TGTGCCAGCGGGAGGGCCACTGAAGCTTTCTTT. This codes for CASGRATEAFF.

This clonotype was observed many times. The chain has TRBV2 and TRBJ2-2; 7 bases map to TRBD1. CDR3 length: 16 amino acids. Trimming removed 7 bases from V and 2 bases from J; junction bases left unmatched: 10. Germline-derived CDR1 and CDR2 are SNHLY and FYNNEI. The CDR3 protein is CASNQMGTANTGELFF. Here the CDR3 DNA reads TGTGCCAGCAACCAGATGGGGACAGCAAACACCGGGGAGCTGTTTTTT.

Remarks on this clonotype: Its ends do not fully match the called genes, so a read error is possible. This rearrangement joins TRBV6-4 to TRBJ2-3, with D possibly TRBD1 on 6 matching bases. The CDR3 sequence is 14 residues long. Germline CDR1 reads MRHNA; CDR2 reads SNTAGT. CDR3 residues: CARRRGSVSDTQYF. In nucleotides, the CDR3 is TGTGCCAGGCGAAGGGGGAGTGTCTCAGACACGCAGTATTTT.

Turning to this clonotype: Possible read error: a much larger clone is one base away. In this CDR3 the conserved last residue, phenylalanine or tryptophan, is missing, so a read error is likely. V and J are TRBV27 and TRBJ2-7; D possibly matches TRBD1 or TRBD2 (5 bases each). This CDR3 has 14 amino acids. Germline V CDR1 and CDR2: MNHEY, SMNVEV (reference sequence). V gave up 3 bases and J gave up 7 bases, with 16 bases separating them. CDR3: CASSLGPLPGEQYS. Here the CDR3 DNA reads TGTGCCAGCAGTTTGGGACCCCTTCCGGGGGAGCAGTACTCC.

This clonotype was recorded at least ten times. V usage is TRBV20-1 and J usage is TRBJ2-5; 13 nucleotides align to TRBD2. The CDR3 consists of 14 residues. Unmatched junction bases numbered 5, after V lost 5 bases and J lost 5 bases. CDR1 is DFQATT, CDR2 SNEGSKA, per germline (reference sequence). In DNA, the CDR3 is TGCAGTGCTCCAGGACTAGCGGGAGTCGAGACCCAGTACTTC. Translation gives CSAPGLAGVETQYF.

This clonotype has a count of ten or more. The chain is built from TRBV10-3 and TRBJ2-5; the D call may be TRBD1 or TRBD2 (6 bases each). The CDR3 totals 17 residues. The germline gives CDR1 ENHRY, CDR2 SYGVKD. Trimming cost V 2 bases and J 2 bases, with 18 bases left between them. CDR3 sequence reads: CAISESRGTGIQETQYF. CDR3 DNA: TGTGCCATCAGTGAGAGTAGGGGGACTGGTATACAAGAGACCCAGTACTTC.

This clonotype was picked up one time. The V gene is TRBV11-3, the J gene TRBJ2-3, with D perhaps matching TRBD1 or TRBD2 (6 bases each). This CDR3 contains 15 residues. Trimming removed 1 base at V and 11 bases at J, with 19 bases between. Germline loops: CDR1 SGHNT, CDR2 YENEEA. The DNA for the CDR3 is TGTGCCAGCAGCTTAGGGGGGGCGAGTTACAATGAGCAGTATTTT. Translated, it gives CASSLGGASYNEQYF.

The chain couples TRBV9 to TRBJ1-2, with TRBD1 as a possible D gene (6 bases). Trimming shortened V by 0 bases and J by 8 bases, and 14 bases separated the two germline ends. The CDR3 covers 14 residues. Germline-derived CDR1 and CDR2 are SGDLS and YYNGEE. Here the CDR3 reads CASSVATSGVGYTF. For the CDR3, the DNA is TGTGCCAGCAGCGTAGCTACCTCAGGGGTGGGCTACACCTTC.

There are many counts of this clonotype. V gene TRBV15 combines with J gene TRBJ2-7; D is possibly TRBD2 (5 bases). The germline gives CDR1 LNHNV, CDR2 YYDKDF (reference sequence). The CDR3 totals 16 residues. The germline V and J ends were trimmed by 3 bases and 1 base, with 16 bases remaining between them. CDR3 sequence (DNA): TGTGCCACCAGCAGGGGCAGCTGGGAGAGATCCTACGAGCAGTACTTC. Amino acids: CATSRGSWERSYEQYF. Drawing the rest from reference TRBV15 and TRBJ2-7, the complete variable domain is DAMVIQNPRYQVTQFGKPVTLSCSQTLNHNVMYWYQQKSSQAPKLLFHYYDKDFNNEADTPDNFQSRRPNTSFCFLDIRSPGLGDTAMYLCATSRGSWERSYEQYFGPGTRLTVT.

This clonotype was detected many times. J is TRBJ2-5 and V is TRBV24-1, with a weak D call TRBD2 (6 bases). V lost 0 bases, J lost 2 bases, and 12 bases lay in between. Germline CDR1 is KGHDR and CDR2 is SFDVKD. The CDR3 has 16 residues. This CDR3 reads CATSDLNRSGQETQYF. Here the CDR3 DNA reads TGTGCCACCAGTGATTTGAACCGAAGCGGGCAAGAGACCCAGTACTTC.

This clonotype was observed a few times. V gene TRBV27 combines with J gene TRBJ1-5, with D uncertain. From germline, CDR1 is MNHEY and CDR2 SMNVEV (reference sequence). The CDR3 runs 16 residues. The V end was cut by 6 bases, the J end by 4 bases, with 19 bases between. CDR3 nucleotides: TGTGCCAGCAGGCTTACCCCGGGAGGCAATAATCAGCCCCAGCATTTT. Translation: CASRLTPGGNNQPQHF.

The chain joins TRBV12-3 or TRBV12-4 to TRBJ2-1, with 12 bases that match TRBD2. V lost 7 bases to trimming and J lost 0 bases; unmatched junction nucleotides: 10. The length of the CDR3 is 18 residues. This CDR3 reads CASTYLAGGIYSYNEQFF. As DNA, the CDR3 is TGTGCCAGCACCTACCTAGCGGGAGGGATTTACTCCTACAATGAGCAGTTCTTC.

To note about this clonotype: Germline is not matched at one junction end, which may reflect a read error. The chain couples TRBV7-2 to TRBJ1-4; 9 bases line up with TRBD1. This CDR3 has 15 residues. Germline-derived CDR1 and CDR2 are SGHTA and FQGNSA. The CDR3 spells CASSSTGTGRGKPFF. In DNA, the CDR3 is TGCGCCAGCAGCTCAACTGGGACAGGGCGTGGAAAACCGTTTTTT.

This clonotype was picked up many times. A much larger clone sits a single nucleotide away, making a read error possible. The chain employs TRBV19 and TRBJ2-2; possible D gene TRBD1, 6 bases. The CDR3 totals 16 residues. The ends were cut back, 6 bases at V and 3 bases at J, with 17 bases in the middle. Germline values: CDR1 LNHDA, CDR2 SQIVND (reference sequence). The CDR3 here is CASRTQRTADTGELFF. CDR3 nucleotide sequence: TGTGCCAGTAGGACACAACGGACAGCAGACACCGGGGAGCTGTTTTTT.

The gene calls are TRBV12-3 or TRBV12-4 and TRBJ2-2, with D tentatively TRBD2 (5 bases). The CDR3 contains 12 residues. V dropped 6 bases and J dropped 8 bases, with 10 bases sitting between them. CDR3 sequence reads: CASRRTAGELFF. The CDR3 DNA reads TGTGCCAGCAGACGGACTGCGGGGGAGCTGTTTTTT.

This clonotype was counted at least ten times. The chain joins TRBV5-8 to TRBJ1-2; 7 bases fit TRBD1. The germline gives CDR1 SGHTS, CDR2 YDEGEE. The CDR3 runs 14 residues. The J segment lost 4 bases and the V segment lost 4 bases, leaving 7 bases of the junction unmatched. In nucleotides, the CDR3 is TGTGCCAGCAGCGACGGACAGGAATCCTATGGCTACACCTTC. The encoded protein is CASSDGQESYGYTF.

Comments on this clonotype: Germline is not matched at one junction end, which may reflect a read error. The chain is built from TRBV7-9 and TRBJ1-2; a weak D match, TRBD1 (5 bases). The CDR3 is 14 residues long. Germline V CDR1 and CDR2: SEHNR, FQNEAQ (reference sequence). The CDR3 DNA is TGTGCCAGCGGCTTAGAGGGGATTGCATATGGCTACACCTTC. Translated: CASGLEGIAYGYTF.

This clonotype was counted at least ten times. The chain is built from TRBV9 and TRBJ2-6, with D unclear. The CDR3 has 17 residues. Looked up from germline, CDR1 is SGDLS and CDR2 is YYNGEE. V lost 1 base and J 0 bases, leaving 11 bases between the germline ends. The CDR3 region has the DNA TGTGCCAGCAGCGTATCGTCTTCGAGCTCTGGGGCCAACGTCCTGACTTTC. This translates into CASSVSSSSSGANVLTF.

The chain recombines TRBV7-8 with TRBJ2-7, with 8 bases lining up with TRBD2. Looked up from germline, CDR1 is SGHVS and CDR2 is FQNEAQ. J lost 7 bases, V lost 6 bases, and 11 bases had no gene match. The CDR3 runs 14 residues. This CDR3 reads CASRPLAGRREQYF. DNA of the CDR3: TGTGCCAGCAGGCCGTTAGCGGGACGTCGGGAGCAGTACTTC.

As concerns this clonotype: One base away lies a much larger clone, so this may be a sequencing read error. This likely comes from a read error, as the CDR3 has no conserved phenylalanine or tryptophan at its end. The J gene is TRBJ1-5, the V gene TRBV28; tentative D call: TRBD1 (5 bases). Trimming left V 6 bases short and J 3 bases short, with 12 bases between. This CDR3 spans 14 amino acids. CDR1 and CDR2 (germline): MDHEN, SYDVKM. The CDR3 bases are TGTGCCAGCAGAACTCAGGGTTCCAATCAGCCCCAGCATTCT. Amino acid sequence: CASRTQGSNQPQHS.

V usage is TRBV9 and J usage is TRBJ2-3; 14 positions agree with TRBD2. The trim removed 1 base at V and 4 bases at J, leaving 8 bases unmatched. CDR1 is SGDLS, CDR2 YYNGEE, per germline. This CDR3 contains 18 residues. The CDR3 DNA reads as TGTGCCAGCAGCGTACCGGGACTAGCGGGAGAGTTCGCAGATACGCAGTATTTT. Its protein product is CASSVPGLAGEFADTQYF.

In this sample, this clonotype turned up a few times. This rearrangement joins TRBV25-1 to TRBJ1-2; D possibly corresponds to TRBD1 (5 bases). V was clipped by 2 bases and J by 5 bases, with 18 bases between them. Germline V CDR1 and CDR2: MGHDK, SYGVNS. CDR3 size: 16 residues. The DNA of the CDR3 is TGTGCCAGCAGTGAAGGGGGAGTGTTGGGGAGGTATGGCTACACCTTC. It specifies CASSEGGVLGRYGYTF.

This clonotype was detected many times. V and J are TRBV28 and TRBJ2-1; D is ambiguous. Germline assignment: CDR1 MDHEN and CDR2 SYDVKM. The V end was cut by 6 bases, the J end by 6 bases, with 18 bases between. This CDR3 is built from 15 residues. The CDR3 DNA reads TGTGCCAGCAGCCCACCCCAGCCTTCGGGCAATGAGCAGTTCTTC. Protein sequence: CASSPPQPSGNEQFF.